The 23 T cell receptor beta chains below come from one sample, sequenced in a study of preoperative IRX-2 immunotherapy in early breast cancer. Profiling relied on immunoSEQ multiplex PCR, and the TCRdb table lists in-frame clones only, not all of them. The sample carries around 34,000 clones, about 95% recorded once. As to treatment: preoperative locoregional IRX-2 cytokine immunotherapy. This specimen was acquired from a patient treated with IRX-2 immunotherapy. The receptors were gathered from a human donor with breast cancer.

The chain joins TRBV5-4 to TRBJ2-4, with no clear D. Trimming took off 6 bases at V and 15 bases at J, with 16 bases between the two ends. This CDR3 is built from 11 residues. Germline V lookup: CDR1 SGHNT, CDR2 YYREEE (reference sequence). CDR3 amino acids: CASTWGTRRYF. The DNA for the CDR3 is TGTGCCAGCACCTGGGGAACCCGAAGGTACTTC.

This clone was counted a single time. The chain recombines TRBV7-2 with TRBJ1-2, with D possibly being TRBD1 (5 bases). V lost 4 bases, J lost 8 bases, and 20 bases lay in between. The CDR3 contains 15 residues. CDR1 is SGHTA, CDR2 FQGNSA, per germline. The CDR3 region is CASSSRSGTARGYTF. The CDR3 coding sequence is TGTGCCAGCAGCTCCCGTTCCGGGACGGCGCGAGGCTACACCTTC.

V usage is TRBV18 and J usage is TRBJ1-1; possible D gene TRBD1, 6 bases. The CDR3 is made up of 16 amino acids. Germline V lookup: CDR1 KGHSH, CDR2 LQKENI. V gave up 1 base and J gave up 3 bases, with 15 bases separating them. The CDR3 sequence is CASSPLRGGRDTEAFF. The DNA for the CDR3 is TGTGCCAGCTCACCACTGAGGGGGGGACGGGACACTGAAGCTTTCTTT.

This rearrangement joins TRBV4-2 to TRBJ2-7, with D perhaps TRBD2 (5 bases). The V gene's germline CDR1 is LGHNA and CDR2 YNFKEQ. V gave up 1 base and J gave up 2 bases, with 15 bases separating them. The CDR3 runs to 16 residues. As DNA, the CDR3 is TGTGCCAGCAGCCAAGGCCGGACGGGAATAGCCTACGAGCAGTACTTC. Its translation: CASSQGRTGIAYEQYF.

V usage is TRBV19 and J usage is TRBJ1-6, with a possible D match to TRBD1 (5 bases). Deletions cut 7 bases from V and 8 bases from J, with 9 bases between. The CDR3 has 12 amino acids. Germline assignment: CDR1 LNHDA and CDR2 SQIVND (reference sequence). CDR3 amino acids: CASTQGYSPLHF. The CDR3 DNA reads TGTGCCAGTACTCAGGGATATTCACCCCTCCACTTT.

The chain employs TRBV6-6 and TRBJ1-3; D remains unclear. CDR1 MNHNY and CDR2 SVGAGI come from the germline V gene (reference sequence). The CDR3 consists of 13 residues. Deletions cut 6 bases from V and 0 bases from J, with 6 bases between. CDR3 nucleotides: TGTGCCAGCAGGGAGTCCTCTGGAAACACCATATATTTT. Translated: CASRESSGNTIYF.

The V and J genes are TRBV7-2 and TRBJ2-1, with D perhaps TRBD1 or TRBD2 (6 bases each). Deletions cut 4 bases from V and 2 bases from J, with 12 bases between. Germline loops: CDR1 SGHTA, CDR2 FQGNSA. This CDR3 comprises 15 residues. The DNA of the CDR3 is TGTGCCAGCAGCTCCTCGGGGGCGACCTACAATGAGCAGTTCTTC. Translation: CASSSSGATYNEQFF.

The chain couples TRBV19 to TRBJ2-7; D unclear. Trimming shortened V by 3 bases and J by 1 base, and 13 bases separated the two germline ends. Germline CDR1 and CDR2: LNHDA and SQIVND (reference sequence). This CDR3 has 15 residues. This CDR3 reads CASSIVSTRSYEQYF. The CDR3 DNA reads TGTGCCAGTAGTATCGTCTCAACCAGGTCCTACGAGCAGTACTTC.

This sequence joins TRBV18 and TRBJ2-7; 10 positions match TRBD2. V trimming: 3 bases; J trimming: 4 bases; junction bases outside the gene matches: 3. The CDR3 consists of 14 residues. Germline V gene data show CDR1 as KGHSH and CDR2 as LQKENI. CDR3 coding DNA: TGTGCCAGCTCACCTAGCGGGGGGAGGTACGAGCAGTACTTC. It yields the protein CASSPSGGRYEQYF.

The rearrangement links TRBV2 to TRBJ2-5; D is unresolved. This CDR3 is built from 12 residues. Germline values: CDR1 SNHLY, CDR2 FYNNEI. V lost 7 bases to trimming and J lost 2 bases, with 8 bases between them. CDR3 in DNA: TGTGCCAGCAAATCAGAGCAAGAGACCCAGTACTTC. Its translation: CASKSEQETQYF.

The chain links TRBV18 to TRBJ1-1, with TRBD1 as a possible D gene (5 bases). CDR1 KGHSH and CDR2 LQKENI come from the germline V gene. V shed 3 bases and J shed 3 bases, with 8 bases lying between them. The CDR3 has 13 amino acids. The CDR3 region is CASSPLRDTEAFF. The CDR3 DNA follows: TGTGCCAGCTCACCCCTCAGGGACACTGAAGCTTTCTTT.

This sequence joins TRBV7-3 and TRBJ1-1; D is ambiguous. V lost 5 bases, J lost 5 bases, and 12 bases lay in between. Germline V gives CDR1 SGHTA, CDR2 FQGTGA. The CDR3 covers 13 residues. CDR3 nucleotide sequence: TGTGCCAGCAGCGTATCTTTAAGGACTGAAGCTTTCTTT. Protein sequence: CASSVSLRTEAFF.

In nucleotides, the CDR3 is TGCGCCAGCAGCTTGGTGGCTACAGAATACACTGAAGCTTTCTTT. Amino acids: CASSLVATEYTEAFF. The genes are TRBV5-1 and TRBJ1-1, with D unclear. Germline CDR1 reads SGHRS; CDR2 reads YFSETQ. Trimming took 0 bases from V and 3 from J, leaving 12 bases between them. CDR3 length: 15 residues.

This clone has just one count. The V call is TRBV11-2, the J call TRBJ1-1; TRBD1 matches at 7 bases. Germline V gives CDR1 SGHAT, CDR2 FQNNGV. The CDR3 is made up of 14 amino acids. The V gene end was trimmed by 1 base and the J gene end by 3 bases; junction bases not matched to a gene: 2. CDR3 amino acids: CASSLGGQHTEAFF. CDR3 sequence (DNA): TGTGCCAGCAGCTTAGGGGGACAGCACACTGAAGCTTTCTTT. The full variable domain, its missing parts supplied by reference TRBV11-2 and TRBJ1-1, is EAGVAQSPRYKIIEKRQSVAFWCNPISGHATLYWYQQILGQGPKLLIQFQNNGVVDDSQLPKDRFSAERLKGVDSTLKIQPAKLEDSAVYLCASSLGGQHTEAFFGQGTRLTVV.

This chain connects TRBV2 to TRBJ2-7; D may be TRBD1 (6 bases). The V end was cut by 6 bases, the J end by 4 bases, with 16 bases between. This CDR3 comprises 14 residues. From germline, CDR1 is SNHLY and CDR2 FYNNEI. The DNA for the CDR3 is TGTGCCAGCAGGTTCCCGGGACAAAGTTACGAGCAGTACTTC. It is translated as CASRFPGQSYEQYF.

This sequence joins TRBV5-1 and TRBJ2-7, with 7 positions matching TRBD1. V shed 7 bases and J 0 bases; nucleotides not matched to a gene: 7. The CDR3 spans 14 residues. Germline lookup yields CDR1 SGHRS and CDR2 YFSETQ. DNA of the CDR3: TGCGCCAGCGGAGTGACAGGGATCTCCTACGAGCAGTACTTC. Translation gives CASGVTGISYEQYF.

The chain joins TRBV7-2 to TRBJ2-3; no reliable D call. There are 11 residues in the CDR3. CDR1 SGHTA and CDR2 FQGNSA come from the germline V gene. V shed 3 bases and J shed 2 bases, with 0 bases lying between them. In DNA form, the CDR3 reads TGTGCCAGCAGCTTCACAGATACGCAGTATTTT. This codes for CASSFTDTQYF.

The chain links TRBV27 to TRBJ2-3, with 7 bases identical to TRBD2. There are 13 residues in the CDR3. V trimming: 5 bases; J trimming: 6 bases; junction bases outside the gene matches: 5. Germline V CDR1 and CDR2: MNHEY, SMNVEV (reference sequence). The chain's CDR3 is CASSGTTWDTQYF. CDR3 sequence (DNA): TGTGCCAGCAGTGGGACTACGTGGGATACGCAGTATTTT.

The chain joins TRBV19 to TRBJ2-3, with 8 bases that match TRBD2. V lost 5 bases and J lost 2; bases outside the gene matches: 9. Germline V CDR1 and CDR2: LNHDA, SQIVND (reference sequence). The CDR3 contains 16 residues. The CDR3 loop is CASSQMGTRPTDTQYF. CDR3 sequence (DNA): TGTGCCAGTAGTCAAATGGGGACTAGGCCCACAGATACGCAGTATTTT.

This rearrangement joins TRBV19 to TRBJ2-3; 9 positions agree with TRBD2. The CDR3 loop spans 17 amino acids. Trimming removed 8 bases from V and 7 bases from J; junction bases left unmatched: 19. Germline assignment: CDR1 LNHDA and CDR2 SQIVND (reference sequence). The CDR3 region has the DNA TGTGCCAGTCAGGGGCTAGCGGGGAGACCACATCCGAATACGCAGTATTTT. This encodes CASQGLAGRPHPNTQYF.

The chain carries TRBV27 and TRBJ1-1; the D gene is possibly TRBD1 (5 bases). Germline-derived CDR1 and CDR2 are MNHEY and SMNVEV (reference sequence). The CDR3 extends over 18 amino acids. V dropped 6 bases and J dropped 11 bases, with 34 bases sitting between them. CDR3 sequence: CASSPRRGSGGTRLRAFF. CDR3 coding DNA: TGTGCCAGCAGCCCACGACGGGGTTCGGGGGGGACCAGATTAAGGGCTTTCTTT.

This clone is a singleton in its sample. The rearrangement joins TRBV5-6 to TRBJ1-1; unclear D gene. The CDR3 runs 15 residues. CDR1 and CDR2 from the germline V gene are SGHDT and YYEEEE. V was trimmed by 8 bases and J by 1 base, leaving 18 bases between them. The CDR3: CASQLLSIGNTEAFF. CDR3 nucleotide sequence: TGTGCCAGTCAGCTTTTGAGTATAGGGAACACTGAAGCTTTCTTT. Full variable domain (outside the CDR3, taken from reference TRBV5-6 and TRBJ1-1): DAGVTQSPTHLIKTRGQQVTLRCSPKSGHDTVSWYQQALGQGPQFIFQYYEEEERQRGNFPDRFSGHQFPNYSSELNVNALLLGDSALYLCASQLLSIGNTEAFFGQGTRLTVV.

CDR3 loop: CASSSGLSITF. For the CDR3, the DNA is TGTGCCAGCAGTTCAGGGTTGTCTATCACCTTC. The rearrangement links TRBV28 to TRBJ1-2; D perhaps matches TRBD1 (5 bases). Trimming left V 4 bases short and J 13 bases short, with 13 bases between. There are 11 residues in the CDR3. CDR1 and CDR2 from the germline V gene are MDHEN and SYDVKM.